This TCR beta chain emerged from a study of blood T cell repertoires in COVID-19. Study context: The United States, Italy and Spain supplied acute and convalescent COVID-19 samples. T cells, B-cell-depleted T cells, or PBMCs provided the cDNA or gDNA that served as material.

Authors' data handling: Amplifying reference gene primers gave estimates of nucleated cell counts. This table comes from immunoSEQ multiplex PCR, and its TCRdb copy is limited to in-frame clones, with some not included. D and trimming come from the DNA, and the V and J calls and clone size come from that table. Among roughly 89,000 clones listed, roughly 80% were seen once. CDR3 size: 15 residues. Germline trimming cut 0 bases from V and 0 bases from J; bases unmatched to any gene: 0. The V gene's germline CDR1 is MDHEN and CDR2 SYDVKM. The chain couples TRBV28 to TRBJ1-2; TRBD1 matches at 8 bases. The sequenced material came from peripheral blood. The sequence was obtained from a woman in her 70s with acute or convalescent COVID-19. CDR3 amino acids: CASSLWGQANYGYTF. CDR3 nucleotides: TGTGCCAGCAGTTTATGGGGACAGGCTAACTATGGCTACACCTTC.